One and the same sample provided the 21 T cell receptor beta chains below, sequenced in a study of patients and donors after allogeneic stem cell transplantation. TCRdb independently ran MiXCR on the RT-PCR reads; one entry per CDR3 protein. The repertoire holds about 960,000 distinct CDR3 sequences, with under 20% as singletons. The source material was blood, either unsorted or a sorted T cell fraction (not recorded which). Source of these receptors: a human donor who was either an allogeneic HSCT recipient or a stem cell or donor lymphocyte infusion donor (not recorded which). It is not recorded whose cells these are; they may come from a transplant donor.

This clonotype was counted only a few times. V and J are TRBV10-3 and TRBJ2-7, with D possibly being TRBD1 (6 bases). The CDR3 runs 14 residues. V lost 6 bases to trimming and J lost 2 bases, with 14 bases between them. Germline CDR1 reads ENHRY; CDR2 reads SYGVKD. This CDR3 is CAIRNQDSPYEQYF. The CDR3 DNA is TGTGCCATCAGAAACCAGGACAGCCCCTACGAGCAGTACTTC.

There are a few counts of this clonotype. The rearrangement links TRBV9 to TRBJ1-2; 9 bases map to TRBD1. The germline V gene encodes CDR1 SGDLS and CDR2 YYNGEE. Germline trimming cut 0 bases from V and 4 bases from J; bases unmatched to any gene: 4. This CDR3 region has 15 residues. Here the CDR3 reads CASSVEGTGSYGYTF. The CDR3 nucleotides read TGTGCCAGCAGCGTAGAGGGGACAGGGTCCTATGGCTACACCTTC.

This clonotype appeared a few times. The chain is built from TRBV12-3 or TRBV12-4 and TRBJ1-5, with 7 bases aligning to TRBD1. This CDR3 is built from 14 residues. J gave up 6 bases and V 6 bases, and 8 bases lay outside the gene matches. DNA for the CDR3: TGTGCCAGCAGATTAACAGGGGAGGGTCAGCCCCAGCATTTT. It codes for CASRLTGEGQPQHF.

This clonotype occurred many times. The V call is TRBV10-3, the J call TRBJ1-5; 9 bases line up with TRBD1. The CDR3 runs 16 residues. Germline trimming cut 0 bases from V and 4 bases from J; bases unmatched to any gene: 4. Germline values: CDR1 ENHRY, CDR2 SYGVKD. CDR3 residues: CAISESRQGGNQPQHF. Here the CDR3 DNA reads TGTGCCATCAGTGAGTCGAGACAGGGGGGGAATCAGCCCCAGCATTTT.

This clonotype was seen a few times. This chain uses TRBV3-1 with TRBJ2-3; a weak D match, TRBD2 (6 bases). Trimming took off 1 base at V and 1 base at J, with 9 bases between the two ends. This CDR3 comprises 15 residues. CDR1 is LGHDT and CDR2 is YNNKEL in the germline V gene (reference sequence). The CDR3 sequence: CASSQGLDRTDTQYF. Here the CDR3 DNA reads TGTGCCAGCAGCCAAGGACTAGACCGCACAGATACGCAGTATTTT.

This clonotype was detected only a few times. The genes are TRBV5-1 and TRBJ2-4, with D uncertain. V was shortened by 0 bases and J by 0 bases, with 7 bases between the two germline ends. CDR1 SGHRS and CDR2 YFSETQ come from the germline V gene. The length of the CDR3 is 15 residues. The CDR3 DNA reads TGCGCCAGCAGCTTGGCCGACACAGCCAAAAACATTCAGTACTTC. It yields the protein CASSLADTAKNIQYF.

This clonotype was observed a handful of times. The J gene is TRBJ2-3, the V gene TRBV5-5; the D is unclear. V was cut by 2 bases and J by 0 bases, with 16 bases left in between. This CDR3 contains 17 residues. From germline, CDR1 is SGHKS and CDR2 YYEKEE (reference sequence). CDR3 nucleotide sequence: TGTGCCAGCAGCTTACCTGCACAGAAACCTAGCACAGATACGCAGTATTTT. This codes for CASSLPAQKPSTDTQYF.

The J gene is TRBJ1-1, the V gene TRBV5-1; D call uncertain. The CDR3 covers 17 residues. V was clipped by 2 bases and J by 1 base, with 18 bases between them. Germline V CDR1 and CDR2: SGHRS, YFSETQ. CDR3: CASSLIPSPKGNTEAFF. For the CDR3, the DNA is TGCGCCAGCAGCTTAATCCCATCCCCGAAAGGGAACACTGAAGCTTTCTTT.

The chain combines TRBV20-1 with TRBJ1-5; D may be TRBD1 (5 bases). Per germline, CDR1 DFQATT and CDR2 SNEGSKA (reference sequence). Deletions cut 3 bases from V and 1 base from J, with 16 bases between. The CDR3 spans 16 residues. The DNA for the CDR3 is TGCAGTGCTAGTGGGGCAAAATCGGCGAGCAATCAGCCCCAGCATTTT. This sequence encodes CSASGAKSASNQPQHF.

This clonotype showed up many times. V usage is TRBV7-2 and J usage is TRBJ2-3; tentatively, D is TRBD2 (6 bases). With 1 base removed from V and 1 base from J, the gap between germline ends came to 9 bases. Germline-derived CDR1 and CDR2 are SGHTA and FQGNSA. This CDR3 has 15 residues. CDR3 in amino acids: CASSLVASGTDTQYF. The CDR3 DNA follows: TGTGCCAGCAGCTTAGTCGCTAGCGGCACAGATACGCAGTATTTT. The entire variable domain, with the rest obtained from reference TRBV7-2 and TRBJ2-3, is as follows: GAGVSQSPSNKVTEKGKDVELRCDPISGHTALYWYRQSLGQGLEFLIYFQGNSAPDKSGLPSDRFSAERTGGSVSTLTIQRTQQEDSAVYLCASSLVASGTDTQYFGPGTRLTVL.

V usage is TRBV11-3 and J usage is TRBJ2-7; D assignment may be TRBD1 or TRBD2 (5 bases each). V was trimmed by 1 base and J by 2 bases, leaving 15 bases between them. Germline V CDR1 and CDR2: SGHNT, YENEEA. CDR3 size: 16 residues. The CDR3 sequence: CASSLAGTESTYEQYF. CDR3 bases: TGTGCCAGCAGCTTAGCCGGGACGGAATCAACCTACGAGCAGTACTTC.

About this clonotype: A read error may produce the germline difference seen at one junction end. The V call is TRBV7-6, the J call TRBJ1-4; D remains ambiguous. The CDR3 contains 18 residues. In germline, CDR1 is SGHVS, CDR2 FNYEAQ. Written as DNA, the CDR3 is TGTGCCAGCAGCTTAGGAGCCGGGAGGTCCGCAACTAATGAAAAACCGTTTTTT. Its translation: CASSLGAGRSATNEKPFF.

This clonotype turned up a few times. The rearrangement joins TRBV20-1 to TRBJ2-3, with TRBD2 matching over 11 bases. The CDR3 runs 18 residues. V gave up 4 bases and J gave up 0 bases; unmatched junction bases: 12. Germline V gene data show CDR1 as DFQATT and CDR2 as SNEGSKA (reference sequence). For the CDR3, the DNA is TGCAGTGCTACCGTGACTAGCGGGGAAGGGAAGAGCACAGATACGCAGTATTTT. As protein: CSATVTSGEGKSTDTQYF.

V and J are TRBV21-1 and TRBJ1-2. TRBV21-1 is noted as a pseudogene. This CDR3 spans 16 amino acids. The CDR3 sequence: CASSKGGAGRYGGYTF. DNA of the CDR3: TGTGCCAGCAGCAAGGGAGGAGCAGGGAGGTACGGTGGCTACACCTTC.

This chain uses TRBV7-9 with TRBJ2-1; D is unresolved. From germline, CDR1 is SEHNR and CDR2 FQNEAQ (reference sequence). CDR3 size: 16 residues. V gave up 3 bases and J gave up 0 bases, with 12 bases separating them. DNA for the CDR3: TGTGCCAGCAGCTTTCCCAAGGAAAACTCCTACAATGAGCAGTTCTTC. Its protein product is CASSFPKENSYNEQFF.

This clonotype was detected once. V usage is TRBV2 and J usage is TRBJ2-1, with 8 nucleotides matching TRBD2. The junction had 4 bases not matched to a gene; V was cut back by 2 bases and J by 4 bases. The CDR3 is made up of 15 amino acids. CDR1 is SNHLY, CDR2 FYNNEI, per germline. The CDR3 DNA is TGTGCCAGCAGTGAAAGGGCGGGGGGTTACAATGAGCAGTTCTTC. Its translation is CASSERAGGYNEQFF.

The J gene is TRBJ1-1, the V gene TRBV20-1; TRBD1 matches 8 bases. The CDR3 is made up of 13 amino acids. Germline-derived CDR1 and CDR2 are DFQATT and SNEGSKA (reference sequence). V was clipped by 3 bases and J by 5 bases; unmatched bases: 5. CDR3 in DNA: TGCAGTGCTAGGTTCAGGGGGCGGACTGAAGCTTTCTTT. Protein product: CSARFRGRTEAFF.

This clonotype has just a few counts. The rearrangement joins TRBV3-1 to TRBJ2-5; D ambiguous. The germline V gene has CDR1 LGHDT and CDR2 YNNKEL (reference sequence). This CDR3 contains 16 residues. Trimming shortened V by 0 bases and J by 2 bases, and 13 bases separated the two germline ends. The CDR3 sequence is CASSQDPSTPQETQYF. The DNA of the CDR3 is TGTGCCAGCAGCCAAGATCCATCAACACCTCAAGAGACCCAGTACTTC.

The rearrangement uses TRBV4-2 and TRBJ1-5, with D unclear. The CDR3 contains 14 residues. Germline loops: CDR1 LGHNA, CDR2 YNFKEQ. Trimming took off 5 bases at V and 2 bases at J, with 10 bases between the two ends. The CDR3 bases are TGTGCCAGCAGCACCACGACCCGCAATCAGCCCCAGCATTTT. Translating it yields CASSTTTRNQPQHF.

In DNA form, the CDR3 reads TGTGCCAGTAGCCCTCTAGCGGGAGTGTATACGCAGTATTTT. Its protein product is CASSPLAGVYTQYF. The chain employs TRBV19 and TRBJ2-3; TRBD2 agrees at 10 bases. The J segment lost 7 bases and the V segment lost 6 bases, leaving 7 bases of the junction unmatched. Germline CDR1 is LNHDA and CDR2 is SQIVND (reference sequence). There are 14 residues in the CDR3.

The chain employs TRBV12-3 or TRBV12-4 and TRBJ2-2; D remains unclear. The CDR3 runs 18 residues. V was shortened by 8 bases and J by 1 base, with 23 bases between the two germline ends. The CDR3 nucleotides are TGTGCCAGCTGCAGACCACGGCCGAAGGCCCTGAACACCGGGGAGCTGTTTTTT. It translates to CASCRPRPKALNTGELFF.